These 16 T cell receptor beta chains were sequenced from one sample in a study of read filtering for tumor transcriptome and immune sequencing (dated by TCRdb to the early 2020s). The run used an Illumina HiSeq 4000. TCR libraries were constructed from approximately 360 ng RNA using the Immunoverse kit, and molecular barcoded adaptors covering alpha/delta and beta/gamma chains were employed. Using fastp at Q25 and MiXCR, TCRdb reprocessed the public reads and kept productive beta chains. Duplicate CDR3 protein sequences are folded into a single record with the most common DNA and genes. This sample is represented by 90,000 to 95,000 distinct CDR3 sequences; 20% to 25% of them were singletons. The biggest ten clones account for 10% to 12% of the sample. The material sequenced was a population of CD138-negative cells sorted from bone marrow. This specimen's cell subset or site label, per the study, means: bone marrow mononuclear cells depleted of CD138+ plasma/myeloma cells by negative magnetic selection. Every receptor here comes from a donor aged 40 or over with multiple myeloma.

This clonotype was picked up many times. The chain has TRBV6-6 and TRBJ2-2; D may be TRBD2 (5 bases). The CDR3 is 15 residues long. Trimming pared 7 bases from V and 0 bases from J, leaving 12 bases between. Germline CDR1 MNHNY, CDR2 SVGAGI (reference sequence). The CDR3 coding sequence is TGTGCCAGCAACGCGAAAGCGGCGAACACCGGGGAGCTGTTTTTT. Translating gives CASNAKAANTGELFF.

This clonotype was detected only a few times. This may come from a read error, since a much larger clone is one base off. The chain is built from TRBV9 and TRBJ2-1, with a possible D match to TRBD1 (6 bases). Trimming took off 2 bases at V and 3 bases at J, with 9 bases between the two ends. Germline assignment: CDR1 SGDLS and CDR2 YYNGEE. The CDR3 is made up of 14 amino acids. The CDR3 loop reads CASSVRGFYNEQFF. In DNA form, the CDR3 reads TGTGCCAGCAGCGTTAGGGGGTTCTACAATGAGCAGTTCTTC.

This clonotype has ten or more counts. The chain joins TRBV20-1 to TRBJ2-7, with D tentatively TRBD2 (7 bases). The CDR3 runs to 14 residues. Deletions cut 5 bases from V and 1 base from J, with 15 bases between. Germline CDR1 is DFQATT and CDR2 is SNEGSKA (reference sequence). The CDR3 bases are TGCAGTGCTCGTCCGGGGGGCGCGTCCTACGAGCAGTACTTC. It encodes CSARPGGASYEQYF.

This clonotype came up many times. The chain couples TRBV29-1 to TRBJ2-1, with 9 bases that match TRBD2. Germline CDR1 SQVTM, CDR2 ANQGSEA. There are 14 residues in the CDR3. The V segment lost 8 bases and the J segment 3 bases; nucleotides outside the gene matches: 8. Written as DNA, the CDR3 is TGCAGCTATCAAGGGACTAGCTTCTACAATGAGCAGTTCTTC. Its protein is CSYQGTSFYNEQFF.

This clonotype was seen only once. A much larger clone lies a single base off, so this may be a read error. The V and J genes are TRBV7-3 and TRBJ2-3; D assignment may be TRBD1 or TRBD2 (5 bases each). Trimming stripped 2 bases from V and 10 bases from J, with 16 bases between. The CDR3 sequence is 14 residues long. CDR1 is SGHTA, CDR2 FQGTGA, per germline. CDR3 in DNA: TGTGCCAGCAGCTTAGGGGGAAGAGGAGTTTCGCAGTATTTT. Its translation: CASSLGGRGVSQYF. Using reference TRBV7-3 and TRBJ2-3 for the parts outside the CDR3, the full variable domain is GAGVSQTPSNKVTEKGKYVELRCDPISGHTALYWYRQSLGQGPEFLIYFQGTGAADDSGLPNDRFFAVRPEGSVSTLKIQRTERGDSAVYLCASSLGGRGVSQYFGPGTRLTVL.

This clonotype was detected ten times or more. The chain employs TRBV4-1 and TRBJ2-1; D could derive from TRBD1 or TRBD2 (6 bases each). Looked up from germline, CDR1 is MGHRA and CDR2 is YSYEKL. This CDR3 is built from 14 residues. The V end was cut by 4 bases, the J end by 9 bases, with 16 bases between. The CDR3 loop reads CASSLSSWGAEQFF. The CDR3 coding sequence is TGCGCCAGCAGCCTAAGTTCGTGGGGGGCTGAGCAGTTCTTC.

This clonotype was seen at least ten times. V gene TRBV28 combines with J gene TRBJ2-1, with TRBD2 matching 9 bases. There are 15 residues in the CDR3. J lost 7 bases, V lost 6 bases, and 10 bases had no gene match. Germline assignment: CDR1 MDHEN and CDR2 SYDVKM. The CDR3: CASRLISGGRNEQFF. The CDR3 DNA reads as TGTGCCAGCAGGCTGATCAGCGGGGGGCGGAATGAGCAGTTCTTC.

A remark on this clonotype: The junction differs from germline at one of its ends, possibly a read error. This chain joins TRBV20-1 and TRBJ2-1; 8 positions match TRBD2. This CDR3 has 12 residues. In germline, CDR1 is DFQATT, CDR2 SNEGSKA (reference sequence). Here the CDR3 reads CSDSGVSNGQFF. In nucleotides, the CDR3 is TGCAGTGATAGCGGGGTTTCCAATGGGCAGTTCTTC.

The CDR3 reads CASSFTGDGSPLHF. The CDR3 coding sequence is TGTGCCAGCAGCTTTACAGGGGATGGTTCACCCCTCCACTTT. The genes are TRBV7-9 and TRBJ1-6; TRBD1 agrees at 7 bases. The CDR3 is 14 amino acids. Germline V gene sequence: CDR1 SEHNR, CDR2 FQNEAQ (reference sequence). V dropped 3 bases and J dropped 9; count of bases not matched to a gene: 5.

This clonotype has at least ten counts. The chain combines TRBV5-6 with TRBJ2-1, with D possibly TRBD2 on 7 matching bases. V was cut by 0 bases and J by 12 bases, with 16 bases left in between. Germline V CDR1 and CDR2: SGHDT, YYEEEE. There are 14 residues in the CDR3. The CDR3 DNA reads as TGTGCCAGCAGCTTGGTCCAGCGGGGAGGGGGGCAGTTCTTC. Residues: CASSLVQRGGGQFF. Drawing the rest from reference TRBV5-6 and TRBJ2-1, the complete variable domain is DAGVTQSPTHLIKTRGQQVTLRCSPKSGHDTVSWYQQALGQGPQFIFQYYEEEERQRGNFPDRFSGHQFPNYSSELNVNALLLGDSALYLCASSLVQRGGGQFFGPGTRLTVL.

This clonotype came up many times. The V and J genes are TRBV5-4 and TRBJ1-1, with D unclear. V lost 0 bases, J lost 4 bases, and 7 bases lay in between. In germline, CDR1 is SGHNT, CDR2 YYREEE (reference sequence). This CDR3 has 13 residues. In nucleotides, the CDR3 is TGTGCCAGCAGCTTGGATAGAGGCACTGAAGCTTTCTTT. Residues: CASSLDRGTEAFF.

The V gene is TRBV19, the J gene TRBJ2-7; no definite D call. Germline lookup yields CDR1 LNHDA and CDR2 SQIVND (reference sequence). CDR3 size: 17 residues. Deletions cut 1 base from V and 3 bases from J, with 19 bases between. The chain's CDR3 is CASSIAYRSGQVYEQYF. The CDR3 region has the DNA TGTGCCAGTAGTATAGCATATCGCTCCGGGCAGGTCTACGAGCAGTACTTC.

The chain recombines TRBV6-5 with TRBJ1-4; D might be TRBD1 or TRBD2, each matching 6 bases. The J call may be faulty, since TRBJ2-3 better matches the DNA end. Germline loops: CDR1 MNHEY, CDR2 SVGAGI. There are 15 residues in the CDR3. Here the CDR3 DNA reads TGTGCCAGCAGTTACTGGCAGGAGGGGGGAGATACGCAGTATTTT. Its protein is CASSYWQEGGDTQYF.

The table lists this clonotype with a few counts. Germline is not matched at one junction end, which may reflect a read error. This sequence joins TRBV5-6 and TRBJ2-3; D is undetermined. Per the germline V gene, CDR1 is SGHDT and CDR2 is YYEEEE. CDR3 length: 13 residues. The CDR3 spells CAGSRFSTDTQYF. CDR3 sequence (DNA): TGTGCCGGCAGCCGATTTAGCACAGATACGCAGTATTTT.

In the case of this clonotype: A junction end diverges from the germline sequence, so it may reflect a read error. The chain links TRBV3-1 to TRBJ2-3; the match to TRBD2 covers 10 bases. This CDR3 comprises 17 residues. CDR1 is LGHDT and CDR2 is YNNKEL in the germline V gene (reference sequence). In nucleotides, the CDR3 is TGTGCCAGCAGCCGAGGTCGAGCGGGGGGGTGGGCAGATACGCAGTACTTT. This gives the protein CASSRGRAGGWADTQYF.

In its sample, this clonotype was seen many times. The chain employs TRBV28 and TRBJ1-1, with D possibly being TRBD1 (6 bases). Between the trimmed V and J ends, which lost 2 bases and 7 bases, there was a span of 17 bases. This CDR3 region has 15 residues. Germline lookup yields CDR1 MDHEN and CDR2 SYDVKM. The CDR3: CASSLGWGGAGEAFF. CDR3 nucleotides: TGTGCCAGCAGTTTAGGTTGGGGGGGGGCCGGTGAAGCTTTCTTT.